This T cell receptor (beta chain) was captured in a study of blood T cell repertoires in COVID-19. As for the study in general: The origin of the acute and convalescent COVID-19 samples was the United States, Italy and Spain.

Libraries were prepared by immunoSEQ multiplex PCR; TCRdb keeps only in-frame clonotypes and omits some of them. The data hold 200,000 or so clones, with approximately 86% observed a single time. The sequenced sample consisted of peripheral blood. This TCR came from a man aged 60 to 75 with COVID-19, enrolled during active disease.

CDR3 in amino acids: CATSRDAGGGYEQYF. The CDR3 DNA is TGTGCCACCAGCAGAGACGCAGGGGGCGGCTACGAGCAGTACTTC. The chain employs TRBV15 and TRBJ2-7; the match to TRBD1 covers 8 bases. The junction had 4 bases not matched to a gene; V was cut back by 0 bases and J by 3 bases. The CDR3 sequence is 15 residues long. In germline, CDR1 is LNHNV, CDR2 YYDKDF (reference sequence).